What follows are 27 T cell receptor beta chains derived from one specimen sequenced in a study of control samples from healthy donors and cancer patients. Some clones are missing from TCRdb's copy, which holds only in-frame ones; the method was immunoSEQ multiplex PCR. The sample lists tens of thousands of clones, about 86% seen once, with about 1.3% in the top ten. The source material was blood. Receptors were obtained from a woman in her 50s in good health.

J is TRBJ1-5 and V is TRBV6-5, with TRBD1 identical over 7 bases. Germline assignment: CDR1 MNHEY and CDR2 SVGAGI. After removal of 8 bases from V and 3 bases from J, the junction contained 4 bases not matched to a gene. CDR3 length: 13 residues. CDR3 DNA sequence: TGTGCCAGCCGGGACAGTTTCAATCAGCCCCAGCATTTT. Translation: CASRDSFNQPQHF.

This clone was seen a few times. This chain uses TRBV20-1 with TRBJ2-1; D is ambiguous. Per germline, CDR1 DFQATT and CDR2 SNEGSKA (reference sequence). The CDR3 covers 14 residues. The ends were cut back, 3 bases at V and 0 bases at J, with 9 bases in the middle. The CDR3 region is CSASYLSSYNEQFF. Written as DNA, the CDR3 is TGCAGTGCTAGTTATCTTAGCTCCTACAATGAGCAGTTCTTC.

Note on this clone: Different DNA sequences within this sample yield the same CDR3. This chain links TRBV6-1 with TRBJ2-5, with 10 bases fitting TRBD2. With 0 bases clipped from V and 9 bases from J, the junction kept 19 bases outside the gene matches. The germline gives CDR1 MNHNS, CDR2 SASEGT. The length of the CDR3 is 19 residues. In nucleotides, the CDR3 is TGTGCCAGCAGTGAAGCGGTGGCTAGCGGGGGCCCACTTCTCGGGGCCCAGTACTTC. Amino acid sequence: CASSEAVASGGPLLGAQYF.

V gene TRBV4-2 combines with J gene TRBJ2-7, with 10 positions matching TRBD2. The CDR3 covers 15 residues. With V trimmed by 2 bases and J by 6 bases, 7 bases remained unmatched. Germline V gene sequence: CDR1 LGHNA, CDR2 YNFKEQ. CDR3 nucleotide sequence: TGTGCCAGCAGCCAACCTAGCGGGGGTCAAGGCGAGCAGTACTTC. As protein: CASSQPSGGQGEQYF.

The chain carries TRBV7-6 and TRBJ2-2; D might be TRBD1 (6 bases). The V end lost 6 bases, the J end lost 2 bases, and 19 bases lay between the germline ends. The CDR3 spans 17 residues. Germline CDR1 and CDR2: SGHVS and FNYEAQ. CDR3 bases: TGTGCCAGCAGGCCCCAGTGGGACAACCAAAACACCGGGGAGCTGTTTTTT. It is translated as CASRPQWDNQNTGELFF.

As for this clone: Germline is not matched at one junction end, which may reflect a read error. This sequence joins TRBV7-7 and TRBJ2-5; tentatively, D is TRBD1 (6 bases). Germline-derived CDR1 and CDR2 are SSHAT and FNYEAQ (reference sequence). This CDR3 region has 16 residues. The DNA for the CDR3 is TGTGCTAGCAGCCTATCATCCGGGACACCACAAGAGACCCAGTACTTC. As protein: CASSLSSGTPQETQYF.

This chain joins TRBV7-2 and TRBJ1-6; D gene ambiguous. The CDR3 consists of 14 residues. Germline V gene sequence: CDR1 SGHTA, CDR2 FQGNSA. Trimming stripped 7 bases from V and 10 bases from J, with 17 bases between. The CDR3 nucleotides read TGTGCCAGCAAGGAGTGGCAGCGAGGGTCACCCCTCCACTTT. Protein sequence: CASKEWQRGSPLHF.

The chain uses TRBV4-2 and TRBJ1-2; the match to TRBD1 covers 10 bases. CDR3 length equals 17 residues. The V gene's germline CDR1 is LGHNA and CDR2 YNFKEQ. With 0 bases clipped from V and 6 bases from J, the junction kept 10 bases outside the gene matches. CDR3 sequence reads: CASSQDYPTGGVDGYTF. CDR3 bases: TGTGCCAGCAGCCAAGATTACCCGACAGGGGGCGTGGATGGCTACACCTTC.

The chain couples TRBV4-2 to TRBJ2-2; 7 nucleotides agree with TRBD1. The CDR3 length is 15 residues. V lost 1 base to trimming and J lost 9 bases; unmatched junction nucleotides: 8. The germline CDR1 and CDR2 sequences are LGHNA and YNFKEQ. The CDR3 coding sequence is TGTGCCAGCAGCCAAGCCGACAGGGCGTCTTGGGAGCTGTTTTTT. Translating gives CASSQADRASWELFF.

The rearrangement joins TRBV7-8 to TRBJ1-5; perhaps TRBD1 as D (5 bases). The germline gives CDR1 SGHVS, CDR2 FQNEAQ. V dropped 3 bases and J dropped 0 bases, with 12 bases sitting between them. The CDR3 covers 16 residues. The chain's CDR3 is CASSFGGRDSNQPQHF. CDR3 nucleotide sequence: TGTGCCAGCAGCTTCGGGGGACGGGATAGCAATCAGCCCCAGCATTTT. Filled out from reference TRBV7-8 and TRBJ1-5, the complete variable domain reads GAGVSQSPRYKVAKRGQDVALRCDPISGHVSLFWYQQALGQGPEFLTYFQNEAQLDKSGLPSDRFFAERPEGSVSTLKIQRTQQEDSAVYLCASSFGGRDSNQPQHFGDGTRLSIL.

The gene calls are TRBV4-1 and TRBJ2-2; a possible D gene is TRBD2 (6 bases). This CDR3 is built from 15 residues. CDR1 and CDR2 (germline): MGHRA, YSYEKL. The ends were cut back, 1 base at V and 5 bases at J, with 11 bases in the middle. The CDR3 loop reads CASSQVVADTGELFF. CDR3 coding DNA: TGCGCCAGCAGCCAAGTAGTAGCGGATACCGGGGAGCTGTTTTTT.

The chain couples TRBV28 to TRBJ1-2; 7 nucleotides match TRBD1. The ends lost 6 bases at V and 2 bases at J; junction bases unmatched: 9. The CDR3 extends over 15 amino acids. CDR1 is MDHEN, CDR2 SYDVKM, per germline. CDR3: CASREDRPSNYGYTF. The CDR3, as DNA: TGTGCCAGCAGGGAGGACAGGCCCTCCAACTATGGCTACACCTTC.

The V gene is TRBV18, the J gene TRBJ1-3; TRBD1 might be the D (5 bases). CDR3 length equals 13 residues. Between the trimmed V and J ends, which lost 0 bases and 14 bases, there was a span of 14 bases. Germline V gives CDR1 KGHSH, CDR2 LQKENI. For the CDR3, the DNA is TGTGCCAGCTCACCACCGAACCGGGACGCATTATATTTT. Amino acid sequence: CASSPPNRDALYF.

The rearrangement uses TRBV28 and TRBJ2-7; D is undetermined. Germline V gene data show CDR1 as MDHEN and CDR2 as SYDVKM. CDR3 size: 14 residues. V lost 5 bases and J 3 bases, leaving 14 bases between the germline ends. The DNA of the CDR3 is TGTGCCAGCAGTGGCCCCCGAGTGAACTACGAGCAGTACTTC. Protein: CASSGPRVNYEQYF.

The chain has TRBV29-1 and TRBJ2-7; TRBD1 might be the D (6 bases). The CDR3 has 12 amino acids. From germline, CDR1 is SQVTM and CDR2 ANQGSEA. V dropped 3 bases and J dropped 10 bases, with 16 bases sitting between them. CDR3 sequence: CSVDGHAGTQYF. In DNA, the CDR3 is TGCAGCGTTGATGGGCATGCCGGGACACAGTACTTC.

For the CDR3, the DNA is TGTGCCAGCAGTGTAGATGCCCTTACCTACAATGAGCAGTTCTTC. Protein sequence: CASSVDALTYNEQFF. The chain carries TRBV28 and TRBJ2-1; D unclear. Germline V CDR1 and CDR2: MDHEN, SYDVKM. The length of the CDR3 is 15 residues. V lost 5 bases, J lost 2 bases, and 13 bases lay in between.

The chain employs TRBV3-1 (or the pseudogene TRBV3-2) and TRBJ2-5; D might be TRBD1 (5 bases). Germline V gene lookup returns CDR1 LGHDT and CDR2 YNNKEL (reference sequence). The CDR3 runs 12 residues. V gave up 3 bases and J gave up 8 bases, with 10 bases separating them. The CDR3 nucleotides read TGTGCCAGCAGCCAGCAAAGGGGAACCCAGTACTTC. Translated, it gives CASSQQRGTQYF.

Only one count was recorded for this clone. The gene calls are TRBV3-1 (or the pseudogene TRBV3-2) and TRBJ2-5, with 8 bases matching TRBD2. This CDR3 region has 17 residues. Germline trimming cut 3 bases from V and 4 bases from J; bases unmatched to any gene: 13. CDR1 is LGHDT and CDR2 is YNNKEL in the germline V gene (reference sequence). The CDR3 region has the DNA TGTGCCAGCAGCCAGGCCATCTCTCGGGGGGGCCCAGAGACCCAGTACTTC. Its translation is CASSQAISRGGPETQYF.

For the CDR3, the DNA is TGTGCCACCAGTGACGGCTACGAGCAGTACTTC. Translated: CATSDGYEQYF. The chain employs TRBV24-1 and TRBJ2-7; no clear D gene. Germline values: CDR1 KGHDR, CDR2 SFDVKD. Trimming removed 4 bases at V and 3 bases at J, with 3 bases between. The CDR3 contains 11 residues.

The V call is TRBV6-4, the J call TRBJ2-2, with 8 bases fitting TRBD1. The CDR3 is made up of 15 amino acids. The germline V gene has CDR1 MRHNA and CDR2 SNTAGT. Unmatched junction bases numbered 3, after V lost 6 bases and J lost 0 bases. As DNA, the CDR3 is TGTGCCAGCAGACAGACAGGGGCGAACACCGGGGAGCTGTTTTTT. This translates into CASRQTGANTGELFF.

This clone was detected only once. The chain couples TRBV18 to TRBJ1-6; D not resolved. Trimming cost V 5 bases and J 7 bases, with 15 bases left between them. This CDR3 contains 15 residues. Germline V lookup: CDR1 KGHSH, CDR2 LQKENI. The CDR3 sequence: CASSSQREPNSPLHF. Here the CDR3 DNA reads TGTGCCAGCTCATCCCAGCGGGAGCCCAATTCACCCCTCCACTTT.

The genes are TRBV7-9 and TRBJ1-5, with no clear D. This CDR3 has 14 residues. The germline CDR1 and CDR2 sequences are SEHNR and FQNEAQ (reference sequence). V lost 3 bases to trimming and J lost 2 bases, with 8 bases between them. CDR3 loop: CASSFGWGNQPQHF. The CDR3 DNA is TGTGCCAGCAGCTTTGGTTGGGGCAATCAGCCCCAGCATTTT.

The chain uses TRBV5-4 and TRBJ2-3; D remains unclear. V lost 1 base and J 2 bases, leaving 11 bases between the germline ends. Germline CDR1 SGHNT, CDR2 YYREEE (reference sequence). The CDR3 is 15 residues long. CDR3 nucleotides: TGTGCCAGCAGCTTGAAGGCCGGATTCACAGATACGCAGTATTTT. This sequence encodes CASSLKAGFTDTQYF.

This clone was seen just once. This chain links TRBV6-2 or TRBV6-3 with TRBJ2-6, with D hard to call. The CDR3 has 14 amino acids. Germline values: CDR1 MNHEY, CDR2 SVGEGT. The V end lost 4 bases, the J end lost 0 bases, and 4 bases lay between the germline ends. CDR3 protein: CASSWDSGANVLTF. The CDR3 nucleotides read TGTGCCAGCAGTTGGGACTCTGGGGCCAACGTCCTGACTTTC.

CDR3 coding DNA: TGTGCCAGCAGCTTAGATTGGACTAGCGGGATGCAGTTCTTC. This gives the protein CASSLDWTSGMQFF. The V gene is TRBV7-2, the J gene TRBJ2-1; 12 bases line up with TRBD2. Trimming cost V 1 base and J 12 bases; bases outside gene matches: 4. The CDR3 is made up of 14 amino acids. Germline V gene lookup returns CDR1 SGHTA and CDR2 FQGNSA.

This rearrangement joins TRBV5-4 to TRBJ2-5, with D possibly TRBD1 on 5 matching bases. The CDR3 runs to 15 residues. Looked up from germline, CDR1 is SGHNT and CDR2 is YYREEE (reference sequence). Trimming took off 9 bases at V and 2 bases at J, with 20 bases between the two ends. The CDR3 loop reads CATSSRQTAQETQYF. The CDR3 coding sequence is TGTGCCACCTCAAGCCGCCAGACAGCTCAAGAGACCCAGTACTTC.

This rearrangement joins TRBV28 to TRBJ1-3; TRBD1 might be the D (6 bases). The CDR3 totals 16 residues. CDR1 and CDR2 (germline): MDHEN, SYDVKM. The ends were cut back, 1 base at V and 2 bases at J, with 12 bases in the middle. Here the CDR3 reads CASSLFMDSTGNTIYF. The DNA for the CDR3 is TGTGCCAGCAGTTTATTTATGGACAGCACTGGAAACACCATATATTTT.